This T cell receptor (beta chain) is drawn from a study of T cells in localized non-small cell lung cancer. In regard to this clone: Its target is unknown.

Profiling relied on immunoSEQ multiplex PCR, and the TCRdb table lists in-frame clones only, not all of them. This sample has roughly 35,000 clones, with roughly 86% found just once. Study-level findings and limits: A median of around 52 clones ranked among the top 100 in tumor appeared in adjacent lung.

This sample comprised peripheral blood, obtained before any cancer treatment. The receptor's source is a woman aged 35 to 70 with stage I lung adenocarcinoma.

CDR3 coding DNA: TGTGCCAGCAGTGGTCTGAGGGGGGGCACAGATACGCAGTATTTT. Translated, it gives CASSGLRGGTDTQYF. The genes are TRBV2 and TRBJ2-3; tentatively, D is TRBD1 or TRBD2 (6 bases each). The CDR3 contains 15 residues. CDR1 SNHLY and CDR2 FYNNEI come from the germline V gene. V lost 4 bases to trimming and J lost 1 base, with 12 bases between them.